Reported below is one TCR beta chain. Its specificity is not known. The sample is drawn from a study of cytomegalovirus exposure and HLA in healthy donors. Across the study: The approximately 120 validation repertoires, a later analysis reported, used the same platform as the approximately 700 first-cohort repertoires. Findings and caveats of the study: The listing of approximately 160 TCR beta chains classed them as cytomegalovirus-associated. Most observed TCR sequences were rare, whereas some public TCRs were detected in many donors.

Generated by immunoSEQ multiplex PCR, the TCRdb table keeps only in-frame clones and is missing some. The table records some 330,000 clones, roughly 90% of them present only once. Donors came from a validation cohort of over a hundred subjects, distinct from the first 666-subject cohort. The CDR3 is 16 residues long. V lost 5 bases and J lost 2, with 16 bases in between. The germline V gene encodes CDR1 MNHEY and CDR2 SMNVEV (reference sequence). The chain recombines TRBV27 with TRBJ1-5; weak D call: TRBD1 (6 bases). The sample was PBMCs. This clonotype was obtained from a young woman in good health and CMV-seronegative. DNA for the CDR3: TGTGCCAGCAGTCTCACAGGGTTGGGCGGCAATCAGCCCCAGCATTTT. It specifies CASSLTGLGGNQPQHF.